Listed below are T cell receptor beta chains from one sample, sequenced in a study of radiation and T cells in renal cell carcinoma. Libraries were prepared by immunoSEQ multiplex PCR; TCRdb keeps only in-frame clonotypes and omits some of them. The table shows approximately 90,000 clones, with 85% occurring only once. Sequencing was performed on blood, taken from a patient whose treatment included radiotherapy and nephrectomy. The receptor set was obtained from a man aged 50 to 60 with renal cell carcinoma. Each CDR3 is given with its conserved first and last residue. D genes are given only for firm matches. A row's size may be missing; if present it is once, few, many or a size class.

D	V	J	size	CDR3	DNA
TRBD1	TRBV19	TRBJ2-1	NA	CASSIGQGNYNEQFF	TGTGCCAGTAGTATCGGACAGGGGAACTACAATGAGCAGTTCTTC
NA	TRBV7-8	TRBJ1-2	NA	CASSLRTTNYGYTF	TGTGCCAGCAGCCTAAGGACAACAAACTATGGCTACACCTTC
NA	TRBV18	TRBJ1-1	once	CASSLTGYTEAFF	TGTGCCAGCTCACTAACAGGGTACACTGAAGCTTTCTTT
NA	TRBV7-3	TRBJ2-3	once	CASSLVGTDTQYF	TGTGCCAGCAGCTTAGTGGGGACAGATACGCAGTATTTT
NA	TRBV18	TRBJ2-5	NA	CASSPFQGISSGETQYF	TGTGCCAGCTCACCATTCCAGGGGATCTCGTCAGGAGAGACCCAGTACTTC
NA	TRBV7-6	TRBJ1-2	NA	CASSLEFEGTPNYGYTF	TGTGCCAGCAGCTTAGAGTTCGAGGGGACGCCTAACTATGGCTACACCTTC
TRBD2	TRBV6-1	TRBJ2-5	NA	CACGGRGGAETQYF	TGTGCCTGCGGGGGGAGGGGGGGGGCGGAGACCCAGTACTTC
NA	TRBV2	TRBJ1-2	NA	CASSVGLEGHGYTF	TGTGCCAGCAGTGTAGGGTTAGAGGGCCATGGCTACACCTTC
TRBD2	TRBV5-1	TRBJ2-7	NA	CASSQNLGLAGTSYEQYF	TGCGCCAGCAGCCAAAATCTGGGACTAGCGGGGACCTCCTACGAGCAGTACTTC
TRBD2	TRBV29-1	TRBJ2-1	NA	CSVEEWTSRSYNEQFF	TGCAGCGTTGAAGAATGGACTAGCAGGTCCTACAATGAGCAGTTCTTC
TRBD1	TRBV5-5	TRBJ1-5	NA	CASSMDGTGGNQPQHF	TGTGCCAGCAGCATGGACGGGACAGGGGGCAATCAGCCCCAGCATTTT
NA	TRBV18	TRBJ2-3	NA	CASSPFFRGGGDTQYF	TGTGCCAGCTCACCATTCTTTCGTGGGGGCGGGGATACGCAGTATTTT
TRBD1	TRBV5-5	TRBJ1-1	NA	CASSLNRQGSFTEAFF	TGTGCCAGCAGCCTAAATCGACAGGGTAGTTTCACTGAAGCTTTCTTT
TRBD1	TRBV6-6	TRBJ1-4	NA	CASSYRGQALNEKLFF	TGTGCCAGCAGTTACCGCGGACAGGCCCTTAATGAAAAACTGTTTTTT
TRBD1	TRBV2	TRBJ2-7	NA	CASSELPGQGSEQYF	TGTGCCAGCAGTGAATTACCGGGACAGGGTTCCGAGCAGTACTTC
TRBD2	TRBV19	TRBJ2-1	NA	CASSATPSGNEQFF	TGTGCCAGTAGTGCCACCCCTAGCGGGAATGAGCAGTTCTTC
NA	TRBV5-4	TRBJ1-2	NA	CASSLAAGGRFSYYTF	TGTGCCAGCAGCTTGGCCGCGGGGGGCAGGTTTTCTTACTACACCTTC
TRBD1	TRBV25-1	TRBJ2-2	NA	CASRDRGRAPNTGELFF	TGTGCCAGCAGAGACAGGGGACGGGCCCCCAACACCGGGGAGCTGTTTTTT
NA	TRBV4-1	TRBJ2-1	NA	CASSQVRGVGSYNEQFF	TGCGCCAGCAGCCAAGTTCGCGGGGTGGGCTCCTACAATGAGCAGTTCTTC
NA	TRBV5-1	TRBJ1-2	NA	CASAPYNYGYTF	TGCGCCAGCGCCCCCTACAACTATGGCTACACCTTC
TRBD1	TRBV5-1	TRBJ2-3	NA	CASSLVSRNRGLTDTQYF	TGCGCCAGCAGCTTGGTGTCGAGAAACAGGGGGTTGACAGATACGCAGTATTTT
TRBD1	TRBV30	TRBJ1-1	NA	CAWKSGTVGGNTEAFF	TGTGCCTGGAAGAGCGGGACAGTGGGGGGAAACACTGAAGCTTTCTTT
NA	TRBV9	TRBJ2-5	once	CASSVVLGRDGETQYF	TGTGCCAGCAGCGTAGTTTTAGGGCGGGACGGGGAGACCCAGTACTTC
NA	TRBV19	TRBJ1-2	NA	CASTPRAEYGYTF	TGTGCCAGTACCCCGCGGGCGGAATATGGCTACACCTTC
TRBD1	TRBV4-3	TRBJ1-6	many	CASSQVGQGQSPLHF	TGCGCCAGCAGCCAAGTGGGACAGGGCCAATCACCCCTCCACTTT
NA	TRBV11-2	TRBJ1-2	NA	CASSSTPGRAGTLF	TGTGCCAGCAGCTCCACGCCCGGACGGGCGGGGACCCTTTTC
NA	TRBV5-1	TRBJ2-1	once	CASRPRTPSYNEQFF	TGCGCCAGCAGGCCTAGGACCCCCTCCTACAATGAGCAGTTCTTC
TRBD1	TRBV6-1	TRBJ1-2	NA	CASRGQGGSYTF	TGTGCCAGCAGAGGACAGGGGGGTAGCTACACCTTC
TRBD2	TRBV9	TRBJ2-4	NA	CASSGLAGGQDIQYF	TGTGCCAGCAGCGGACTAGCGGGGGGGCAGGACATTCAGTACTTC
TRBD2	TRBV5-1	TRBJ2-1	NA	CASSPVGLAGANEQFF	TGCGCCAGCAGCCCGGTTGGACTAGCGGGTGCCAATGAGCAGTTCTTC
TRBD1	TRBV19	TRBJ1-2	NA	CASSQGAINYGYTF	TGTGCCAGTAGCCAGGGGGCTATTAACTATGGCTACACCTTC
TRBD2	TRBV30	TRBJ2-1	NA	CAWSLGLAGDEQFF	TGTGCCTGGAGTTTAGGACTAGCGGGAGATGAGCAGTTCTTC
NA	TRBV7-2	TRBJ2-1	NA	CASSPPGLRRTNEQFF	TGTGCCAGCAGCCCCCCCGGGCTTAGACGTACCAATGAGCAGTTCTTC
TRBD1	TRBV6-1	TRBJ2-7	NA	CASSTWTGRSYEQYF	TGTGCCAGCAGTACCTGGACAGGGAGGTCCTACGAGCAGTACTTC
NA	TRBV5-1	TRBJ2-3	NA	CASNHGSSDTQYF	TGCGCCAGCAATCACGGAAGCTCGGATACGCAGTATTTT
NA	TRBV28	TRBJ2-1	once	CASSLFNEQFF	TGTGCCAGCAGTTTATTCAATGAGCAGTTCTTC
NA	TRBV19	TRBJ1-5	NA	CASSIGQNQPQHF	TGTGCCAGTAGTATTGGGCAGAATCAGCCCCAGCATTTT
NA	TRBV5-1	TRBJ2-3	NA	CASGLESSTDTQYF	TGCGCCAGCGGATTGGAGTCTAGCACAGATACGCAGTATTTT
NA	TRBV6-5	TRBJ1-2	NA	CASSSDYPNYGYTF	TGTGCCAGCAGTTCAGACTATCCCAACTATGGCTACACCTTC
TRBD1	TRBV5-6	TRBJ1-1	NA	CASSFPGNPGGTEAFF	TGTGCCAGCAGCTTCCCAGGGAACCCAGGGGGCACTGAAGCTTTCTTT
NA	TRBV5-4	TRBJ1-4	NA	CASSLGTGLGNEKLFF	TGTGCCAGCAGCTTGGGAACAGGGCTAGGTAATGAAAAACTGTTTTTT
TRBD2	TRBV9	TRBJ2-7	NA	CASSVGGSTYEQYF	TGTGCCAGCAGCGTAGGCGGGAGTACGTACGAGCAGTACTTC
NA	TRBV30	TRBJ1-2	NA	CAWRQGGENGYTF	TGTGCCTGGAGACAGGGAGGGGAAAATGGCTACACCTTC
TRBD2	TRBV2	TRBJ2-2	NA	CASSVSGGAGELFF	TGTGCCAGCAGTGTTAGCGGGGGGGCCGGGGAGCTGTTTTTT